These 8 T cell receptor beta chains were all obtained from the same sample, sequenced in a study of T cell repertoires and HLA-DP antigens (dated by TCRdb to about 2018). Their target antigens are unknown. The library was prepared using the immunoSEQ multiplex PCR assay. Here the immuneACCESS table is served through TCRdb, limited to in-frame sequences with V and J called. Missing clones are a known gap in these copies; in checked studies unresolved V genes cover under half, and the rest lacks a known reason. The sample table holds about 120,000 clones, of which 80% to 95% were seen once. The leading ten clones occupy 0.25% to 0.3% of the sample. The sequencing input was CD4+ T cells from PBMCs. These TCRs come from a woman aged 18-29 years in good health and CMV-seronegative.

J is TRBJ2-1 and V is TRBV27; 14 bases match TRBD2. The trim removed 5 bases at V and 6 bases at J, leaving 6 bases unmatched. This CDR3 is built from 16 residues. CDR1 is MNHEY and CDR2 is SMNVEV in the germline V gene (reference sequence). CDR3 sequence: CASSRTGTSGSNEQFF. The DNA of the CDR3 is TGTGCCAGCAGTCGAACCGGGACTAGCGGGAGCAATGAGCAGTTCTTC.

The rearrangement uses TRBV28 and TRBJ2-1; possible D gene TRBD1, 5 bases. The CDR3 sequence is 15 residues long. The germline gives CDR1 MDHEN, CDR2 SYDVKM. Trimming stripped 2 bases from V and 0 bases from J, with 8 bases between. Written as DNA, the CDR3 is TGTGCCAGCAGTTTACAGGGAAGCTCCTACAATGAGCAGTTCTTC. Protein: CASSLQGSSYNEQFF.

The count of this clone is one. This chain joins TRBV28 and TRBJ1-3, with 7 bases that match TRBD1. Unmatched junction bases numbered 9, after V lost 10 bases and J lost 0 bases. CDR1 MDHEN and CDR2 SYDVKM come from the germline V gene. The CDR3 has 15 amino acids. The CDR3 DNA sequence: TGTGCCACCGTGGGACAGCTCGTCTCTGGAAACACCATATATTTT. Translation: CATVGQLVSGNTIYF.

The genes are TRBV19 and TRBJ1-1; D is undetermined. Germline V gene data show CDR1 as LNHDA and CDR2 as SQIVND (reference sequence). The V end lost 1 base, the J end lost 6 bases, and 9 bases lay between the germline ends. The CDR3 is 13 amino acids. This chain's CDR3 is CASSIVQRPEAFF. CDR3 coding DNA: TGTGCCAGTAGTATAGTACAGCGGCCTGAAGCTTTCTTT.

This clone was observed once. This rearrangement joins TRBV28 to TRBJ1-5; D is perhaps TRBD1 (6 bases). The CDR3 is made up of 17 amino acids. The V gene lost 5 bases and the J gene lost 2 bases, with 19 bases spanning the gap. Per germline, CDR1 MDHEN and CDR2 SYDVKM. The CDR3 nucleotides are TGTGCCAGCAGTCCCATGGGGGGGGCGCGGGGCAATCAGCCCCAGCATTTT. This gives the protein CASSPMGGARGNQPQHF.

The CDR3 DNA is TGCGCCAGCAGCTTGTCCGGGGGGATTTACAATGAGCAGTTCTTC. Translating gives CASSLSGGIYNEQFF. The J gene is TRBJ2-1, the V gene TRBV5-1; TRBD2 matches 7 bases. The germline V gene has CDR1 SGHRS and CDR2 YFSETQ. This CDR3 has 15 amino acids. With V trimmed by 1 base and J by 4 bases, 5 bases remained unmatched.

This chain joins TRBV11-2 and TRBJ2-2; D is possibly TRBD2 (6 bases). Germline assignment: CDR1 SGHAT and CDR2 FQNNGV. The CDR3 sequence is 15 residues long. The ends were cut back, 1 base at V and 3 bases at J, with 9 bases in the middle. CDR3 sequence (DNA): TGTGCCAGCAGCTTAGCGGGGGTTTACACCGGGGAGCTGTTTTTT. Translated, it gives CASSLAGVYTGELFF.

The rearrangement joins TRBV27 to TRBJ2-5; D is unclear. Germline lookup yields CDR1 MNHEY and CDR2 SMNVEV (reference sequence). This CDR3 has 15 amino acids. Trimming cost V 6 bases and J 2 bases, with 16 bases left between them. The CDR3 coding sequence is TGTGCCAGCAGCCGAGTTGGTTGGGGTCAAGAGACCCAGTACTTC. Its translation is CASSRVGWGQETQYF.